Sequencing of this T cell receptor (beta chain) was carried out in a study of T cell changes during pregnancy in multiple sclerosis. Trimming took 6 bases from V and 7 from J, leaving 12 bases between them. CDR3 size: 13 residues. CDR1 is MDHEN and CDR2 is SYDVKM in the germline V gene. Sequencing used immunoSEQ multiplex PCR; TCRdb keeps in-frame clones, though not all of them. The sample consists of about 75,000 clones, around 90% of them appearing once. The TCR comes from a female donor in good health, enrolled as a control in a pregnancy study. Specimen: peripheral blood, collected in the first trimester of pregnancy. The rearrangement uses TRBV28 and TRBJ2-2; TRBD1 is a possible D gene (5 bases). The CDR3: CASRYQGYGELFF. CDR3 nucleotides: TGTGCCAGCAGGTATCAGGGTTACGGGGAGCTGTTTTTT.